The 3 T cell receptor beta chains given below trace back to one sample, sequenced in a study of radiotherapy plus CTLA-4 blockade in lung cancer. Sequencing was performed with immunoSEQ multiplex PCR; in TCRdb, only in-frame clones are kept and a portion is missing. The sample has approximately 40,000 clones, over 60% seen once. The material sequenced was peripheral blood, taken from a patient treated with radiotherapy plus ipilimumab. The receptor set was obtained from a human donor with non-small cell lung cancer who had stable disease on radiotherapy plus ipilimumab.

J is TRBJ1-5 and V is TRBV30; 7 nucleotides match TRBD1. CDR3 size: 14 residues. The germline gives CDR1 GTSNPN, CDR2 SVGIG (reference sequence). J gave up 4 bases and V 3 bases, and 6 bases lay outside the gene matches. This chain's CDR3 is CAWRETGNNQPQHF. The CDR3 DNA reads TGTGCCTGGAGGGAGACAGGGAATAATCAGCCCCAGCATTTT.

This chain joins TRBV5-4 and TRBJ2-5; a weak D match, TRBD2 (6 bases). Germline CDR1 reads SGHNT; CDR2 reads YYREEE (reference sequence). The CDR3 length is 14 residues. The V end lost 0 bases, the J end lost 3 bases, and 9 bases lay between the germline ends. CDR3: CASSLAGGKETQYF. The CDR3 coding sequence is TGTGCCAGCAGCTTGGCCGGCGGGAAAGAGACCCAGTACTTC.

The CDR3 sequence is CAISENNYEQYF. Here the CDR3 DNA reads TGTGCCATCAGTGAAAACAACTACGAGCAGTACTTC. The gene calls are TRBV10-3 and TRBJ2-7; no clear D. Germline CDR1 and CDR2: ENHRY and SYGVKD. Trimming pared 3 bases from V and 3 bases from J, leaving 6 bases between. The CDR3 contains 12 residues.